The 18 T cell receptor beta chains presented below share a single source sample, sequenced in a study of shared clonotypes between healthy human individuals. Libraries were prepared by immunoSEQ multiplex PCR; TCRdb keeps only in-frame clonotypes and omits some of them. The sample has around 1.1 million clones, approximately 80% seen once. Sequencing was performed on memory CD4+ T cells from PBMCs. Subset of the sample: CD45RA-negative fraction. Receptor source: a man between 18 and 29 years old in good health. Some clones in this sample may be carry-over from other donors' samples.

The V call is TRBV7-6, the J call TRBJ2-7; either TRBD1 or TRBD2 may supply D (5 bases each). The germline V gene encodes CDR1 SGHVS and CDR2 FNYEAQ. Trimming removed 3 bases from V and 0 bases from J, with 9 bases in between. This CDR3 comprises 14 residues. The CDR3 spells CASSLKGTSYEQYF. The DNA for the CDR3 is TGTGCCAGCAGCTTGAAAGGGACCTCCTACGAGCAGTACTTC.

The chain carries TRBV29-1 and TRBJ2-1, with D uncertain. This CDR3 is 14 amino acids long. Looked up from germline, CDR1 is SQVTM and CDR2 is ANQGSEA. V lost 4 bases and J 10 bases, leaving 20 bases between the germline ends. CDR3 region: CSVAPEASTIEQFF. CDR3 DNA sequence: TGCAGCGTTGCGCCAGAGGCCTCTACAATCGAGCAGTTCTTC.

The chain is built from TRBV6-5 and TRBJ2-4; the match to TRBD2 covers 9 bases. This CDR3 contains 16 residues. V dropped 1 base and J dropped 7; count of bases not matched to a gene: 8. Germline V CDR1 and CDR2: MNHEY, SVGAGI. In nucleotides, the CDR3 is TGTGCCAGCAGTTACTTGCGGCGGGAGGGCCAGAACATTCAGTACTTC. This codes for CASSYLRREGQNIQYF.

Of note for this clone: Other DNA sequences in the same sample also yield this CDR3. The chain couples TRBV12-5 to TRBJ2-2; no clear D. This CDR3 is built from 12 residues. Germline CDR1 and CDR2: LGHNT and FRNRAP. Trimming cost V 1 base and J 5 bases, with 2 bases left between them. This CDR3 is CASGLGTGELFF. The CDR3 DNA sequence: TGTGCTAGTGGTTTGGGAACCGGGGAGCTGTTTTTT.

The CDR3 protein is CASSRIPDQAPKNIQYF. CDR3 bases: TGTGCCAGCAGCCGAATCCCTGATCAAGCCCCCAAAAACATTCAGTACTTC. The chain combines TRBV5-6 with TRBJ2-4, with D unclear. CDR3 size: 17 residues. Trimming stripped 4 bases from V and 2 bases from J, with 19 bases between. The germline V gene encodes CDR1 SGHDT and CDR2 YYEEEE.

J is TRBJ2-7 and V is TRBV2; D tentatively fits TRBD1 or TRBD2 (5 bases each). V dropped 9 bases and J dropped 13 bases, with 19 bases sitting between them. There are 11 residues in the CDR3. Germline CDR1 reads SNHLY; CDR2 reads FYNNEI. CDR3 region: CARAEGTDTYF. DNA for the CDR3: TGTGCCAGAGCAGAAGGGACCGACACATACTTC.

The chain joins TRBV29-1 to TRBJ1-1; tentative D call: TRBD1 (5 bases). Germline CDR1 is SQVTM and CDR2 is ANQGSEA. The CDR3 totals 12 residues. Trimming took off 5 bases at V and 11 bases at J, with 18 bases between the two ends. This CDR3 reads CSVRRMGGKAFF. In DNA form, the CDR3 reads TGCAGCGTTCGTAGGATGGGGGGAAAGGCTTTCTTT.

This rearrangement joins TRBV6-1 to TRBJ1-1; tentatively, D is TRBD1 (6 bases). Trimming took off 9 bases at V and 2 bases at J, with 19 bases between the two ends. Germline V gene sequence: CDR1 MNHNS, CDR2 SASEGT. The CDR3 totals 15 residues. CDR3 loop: CASFSQGRSNTEAFF. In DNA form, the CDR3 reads TGTGCCAGTTTCTCACAGGGAAGGAGTAACACTGAAGCTTTCTTT.

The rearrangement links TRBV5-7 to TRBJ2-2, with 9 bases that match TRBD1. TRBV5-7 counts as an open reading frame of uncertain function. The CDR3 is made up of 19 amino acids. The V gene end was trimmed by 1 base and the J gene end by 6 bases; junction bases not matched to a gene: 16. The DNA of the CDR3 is TGTGCCAGCAGCTTGTTTAGTGGGACAGGGACTAACACGGCCGGGGAGCTGTTTTTT. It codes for CASSLFSGTGTNTAGELFF.

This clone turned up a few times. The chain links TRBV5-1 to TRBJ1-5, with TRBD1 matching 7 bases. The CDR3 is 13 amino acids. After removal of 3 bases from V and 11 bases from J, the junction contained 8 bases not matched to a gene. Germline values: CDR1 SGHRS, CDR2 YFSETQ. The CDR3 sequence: CASSSGRDSAQHF. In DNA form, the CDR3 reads TGCGCCAGCAGCTCGGGACGGGACAGTGCCCAGCATTTT.

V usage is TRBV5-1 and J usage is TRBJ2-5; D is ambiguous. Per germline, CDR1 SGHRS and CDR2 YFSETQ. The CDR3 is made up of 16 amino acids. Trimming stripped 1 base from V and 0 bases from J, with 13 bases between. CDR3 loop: CASSLPSPRYQETQYF. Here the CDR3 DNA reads TGCGCCAGCAGCTTGCCCTCACCCAGGTACCAAGAGACCCAGTACTTC.

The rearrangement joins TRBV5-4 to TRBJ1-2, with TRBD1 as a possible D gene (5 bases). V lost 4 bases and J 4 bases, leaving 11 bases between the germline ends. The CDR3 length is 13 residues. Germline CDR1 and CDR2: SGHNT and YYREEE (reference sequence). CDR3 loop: CASSPGRIYGYTF. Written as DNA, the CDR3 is TGTGCCAGCAGCCCGGGACGGATCTATGGCTACACCTTC. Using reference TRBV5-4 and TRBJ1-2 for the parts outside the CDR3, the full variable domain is ETGVTQSPTHLIKTRGQQVTLRCSSQSGHNTVSWYQQALGQGPQFIFQYYREEENGRGNFPPRFSGLQFPNYSSELNVNALELDDSALYLCASSPGRIYGYTFGSGTRLTVV.

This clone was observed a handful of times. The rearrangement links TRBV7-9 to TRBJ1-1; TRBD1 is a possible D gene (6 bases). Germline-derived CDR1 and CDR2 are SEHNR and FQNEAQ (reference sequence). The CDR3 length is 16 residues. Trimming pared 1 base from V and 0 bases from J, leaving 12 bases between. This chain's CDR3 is CASSLGLGGLNTEAFF. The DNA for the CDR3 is TGTGCCAGCAGCTTAGGACTAGGGGGGCTGAACACTGAAGCTTTCTTT. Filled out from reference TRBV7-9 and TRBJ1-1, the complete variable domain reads DTGVSQNPRHKITKRGQNVTFRCDPISEHNRLYWYRQTLGQGPEFLTYFQNEAQLEKSRLLSDRFSAERPKGSFSTLEIQRTEQGDSAMYLCASSLGLGGLNTEAFFGQGTRLTVV.

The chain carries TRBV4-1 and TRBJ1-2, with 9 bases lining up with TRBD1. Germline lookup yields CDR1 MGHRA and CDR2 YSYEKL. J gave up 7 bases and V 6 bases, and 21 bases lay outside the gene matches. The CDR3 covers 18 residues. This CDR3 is CASRLFGTGKSGGVGYTF. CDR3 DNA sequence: TGCGCCAGCAGACTTTTCGGGACAGGGAAATCCGGAGGAGTTGGCTACACCTTC.

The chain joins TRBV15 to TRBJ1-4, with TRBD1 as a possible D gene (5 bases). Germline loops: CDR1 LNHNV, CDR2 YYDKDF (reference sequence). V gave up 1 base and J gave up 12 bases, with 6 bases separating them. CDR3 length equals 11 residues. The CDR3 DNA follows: TGTGCCACCAGCAGAGCAGGGCAACTGTTTTTT. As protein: CATSRAGQLFF.

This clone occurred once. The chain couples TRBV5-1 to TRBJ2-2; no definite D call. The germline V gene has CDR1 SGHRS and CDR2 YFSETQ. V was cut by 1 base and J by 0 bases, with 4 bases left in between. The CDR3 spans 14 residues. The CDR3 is CASSLTSNTGELFF. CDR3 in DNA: TGCGCCAGCAGCTTGACATCGAACACCGGGGAGCTGTTTTTT.

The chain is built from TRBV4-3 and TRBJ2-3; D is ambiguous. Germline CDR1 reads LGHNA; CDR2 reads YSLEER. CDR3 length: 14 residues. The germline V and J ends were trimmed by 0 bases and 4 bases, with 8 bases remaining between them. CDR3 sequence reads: CASSQDLDADTQYF. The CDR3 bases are TGCGCCAGCAGCCAAGATCTTGACGCAGATACGCAGTATTTT.

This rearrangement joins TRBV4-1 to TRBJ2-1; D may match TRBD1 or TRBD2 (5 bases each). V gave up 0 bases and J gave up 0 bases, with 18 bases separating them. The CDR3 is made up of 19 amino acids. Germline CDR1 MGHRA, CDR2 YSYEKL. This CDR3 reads CASSQEGSGNRRSYNEQFF. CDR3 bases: TGCGCCAGCAGCCAAGAAGGCAGCGGTAACAGGCGCTCCTACAATGAGCAGTTCTTC.